This T cell receptor (beta chain) is drawn from a study of beta chain features in type 1 diabetes. Study-wide results and caveats: Individuals with type 1 diabetes displayed fewer insertions and more deletions at VDJ junctions. A moderate, significant TCRB CDR3 shortening appeared in type 1 diabetes across four CD4+ subsets.

A note on this clone: Antigen specificity is unknown.

Sorting produced populations that all topped 95% purity. CDR3 length: 13 residues. The ends were cut back, 2 bases at V and 7 bases at J, with 8 bases in the middle. Germline lookup yields CDR1 KGHSH and CDR2 LQKENI. TCRB transcripts that were expressed got sequenced, as all of the isolated RNA had been reverse transcribed. Average reads for naive, central memory and regulatory T cell samples were roughly 3.4 million. The method was immunoSEQ multiplex PCR; TCRdb's version includes in-frame clones alone and lacks a portion of them. The data hold 500,000 to 700,000 clones, with roughly 15% observed a single time.

The chain combines TRBV18 with TRBJ2-2; possible D gene TRBD1, 5 bases. This TCR came from a man younger than 35 in good health. The sample taken for sequencing was naive CD4+ T cells from blood. In nucleotides, the CDR3 is TGTGCCAGCTCACCAGACAGTAACGGGGAGCTGTTTTTT. Its translation: CASSPDSNGELFF. Combining the CDR3 with reference TRBV18 and TRBJ2-2 gives the whole variable domain NAGVMQNPRHLVRRRGQEARLRCSPMKGHSHVYWYRQLPEEGLKFMVYLQKENIIDESGMPKERFSAEFPKEGPSILRIQQVVRGDSAAYFCASSPDSNGELFFGEGSRLTVL.